The sequence of this TCR beta chain was determined in a study of T cells in Graves' hyperthyroidism and ophthalmopathy. Study-wide findings and caveats: The blood repertoire included most of the expanded thyroid clonotypes above 0.001. Progression to ophthalmopathy was predicted a median of 6.5 months early.

The TCR beta CDR3 regions underwent amplification using RNA transcripts as the source. The TCR CDR3 was amplified in a first-round RT-PCR using the HTBI primer set. TCRdb analysed the multiplex PCR reads with MiXCR anew, one entry per CDR3 protein. Among around 800,000 distinct CDR3 sequences listed, roughly 37% were seen once. As regards this clonotype: Antigen specificity is unknown.

Sequencing was performed on blood. This TCR was sampled from a man between 18 and 29 years old with Graves' hyperthyroidism.

DNA for the CDR3: TGTGCCAGCAGCCTCCGGGACTTCACCGGGGAGCTGTTTTTT. Translated, it gives CASSLRDFTGELFF. The chain is built from TRBV7-2 and TRBJ2-2; D is possibly TRBD2 (6 bases). V was trimmed by 5 bases and J by 4 bases, leaving 11 bases between them. Germline V gives CDR1 SGHTA, CDR2 FQGNSA. CDR3 length equals 14 residues.